Ten or more counts support the clone carrying this TCR beta chain. The second PCR ran about 6 to 12 cycles with a sample-barcoded 5' primer and J-beta primers. TCRdb processed the 5' RACE reads anew with MiXCR; each CDR3 protein has one entry. The data hold some 890,000 distinct CDR3 sequences, with under 35% observed a single time. The sample originates from a study of blood T cells in healthy people across ages. Germline CDR1 and CDR2: LGHNA and YSLEER. The CDR3 contains 14 residues. V lost 5 bases and J lost 3, with 14 bases in between. These data also featured in a second study, about T cells of mothers and their children.

The receptor's source is a woman aged 40 to 50 in good health. The sequencing input was blood. This rearrangement joins TRBV4-3 to TRBJ2-7; D gene ambiguous. As DNA, the CDR3 is TGCGCCAGCAGCTCCTACGCCTATCACTACGAGCAGTACTTC. This gives the protein CASSSYAYHYEQYF.